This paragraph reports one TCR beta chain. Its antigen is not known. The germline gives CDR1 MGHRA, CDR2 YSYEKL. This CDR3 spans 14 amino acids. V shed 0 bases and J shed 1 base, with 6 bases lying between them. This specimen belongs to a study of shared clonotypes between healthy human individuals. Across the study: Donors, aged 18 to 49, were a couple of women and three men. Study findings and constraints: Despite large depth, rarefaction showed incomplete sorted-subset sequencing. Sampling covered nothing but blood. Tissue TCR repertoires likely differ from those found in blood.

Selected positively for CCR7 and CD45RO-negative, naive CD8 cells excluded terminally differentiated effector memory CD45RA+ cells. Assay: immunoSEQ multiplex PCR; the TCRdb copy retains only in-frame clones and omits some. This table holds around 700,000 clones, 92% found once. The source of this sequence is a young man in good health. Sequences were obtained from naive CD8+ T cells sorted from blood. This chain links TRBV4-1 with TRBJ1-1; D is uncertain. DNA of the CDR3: TGCGCCAGCAGCCAAGACTGGACGAACACTGAAGCTTTCTTT. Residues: CASSQDWTNTEAFF.